This is a list of T cell receptor beta chains from one sample in a study of HIV-infected patients and healthy controls. TCRdb reanalysed the 5' RACE reads using MiXCR and keeps one entry per CDR3 protein. The table shows 6,600 or so distinct CDR3 sequences, with 11% occurring only once. Here the sequenced sample was blood, taken before antiretroviral therapy. The receptors were gathered from an adult with HIV infection. CDR3s include the opening cysteine and the closing phenylalanine or tryptophan. Fields, in order: clone size, D gene, V gene, J gene, CDR3 DNA, CDR3 protein. The D gene is left open where the match is weak. Size tells how often a clone was seen (once, few, many) or the class of an expanded clone, and some rows leave it out.

clone size: many; D gene: NA; V gene: TRBV6-5; J gene: TRBJ2-5; CDR3 DNA: TGTGCCAGCAGTCCTGCCCAGGCGGAGACCCAGTACTTC; CDR3 protein: CASSPAQAETQYF
clone size: NA; D gene: NA; V gene: TRBV30; J gene: TRBJ1-4; CDR3 DNA: TGTGCCTGGAGTGTACTTGGTATGACTAATGAAAAACTGTTTTTT; CDR3 protein: CAWSVLGMTNEKLFF
clone size: NA; D gene: NA; V gene: TRBV2; J gene: TRBJ1-5; CDR3 DNA: TGTGCCAGCCACAGGGAAAGTAATCAGCCCCAGCATTTT; CDR3 protein: CASHRESNQPQHF
clone size: medium-sized; D gene: NA; V gene: TRBV12-3/TRBV12-4; J gene: TRBJ1-1; CDR3 DNA: TGTGCCAGCAGTGTCGGTCCTCGGGGCACTGAAGCTTTCTTT; CDR3 protein: CASSVGPRGTEAFF
clone size: medium-sized; D gene: NA; V gene: TRBV20-1; J gene: TRBJ1-3; CDR3 DNA: TGCAGTGCTAGAGATGATGGAAACACCATATATTTT; CDR3 protein: CSARDDGNTIYF
clone size: few; D gene: TRBD1; V gene: TRBV15; J gene: TRBJ1-5; CDR3 DNA: TGTGCCACCAGCAGAGATCCACGACAGGGTGGTCAGCCCCAGCATTTT; CDR3 protein: CATSRDPRQGGQPQHF
clone size: NA; D gene: NA; V gene: TRBV29-1; J gene: TRBJ2-2; CDR3 DNA: TGCAGCGTTTCCGACTCTATCACCGGGGAGCTGTTTTTT; CDR3 protein: CSVSDSITGELFF
clone size: many; D gene: NA; V gene: TRBV29-1; J gene: TRBJ1-2; CDR3 DNA: TGCAGCGTTGGGCCAGGTTCCGACTATGGCTACACCTTC; CDR3 protein: CSVGPGSDYGYTF
clone size: many; D gene: TRBD1; V gene: TRBV2; J gene: TRBJ2-5; CDR3 DNA: TGTGCCAGCACCGGGACAGGGGCCCGACCGTACCAAGAGACCCAGTACTTC; CDR3 protein: CASTGTGARPYQETQYF
clone size: medium-sized; D gene: NA; V gene: TRBV28; J gene: TRBJ2-3; CDR3 DNA: TGTGCCAGCAGTTTAGGAGAGACGCAGTATTTT; CDR3 protein: CASSLGETQYF
clone size: few; D gene: NA; V gene: TRBV29-1; J gene: TRBJ1-1; CDR3 DNA: TGCAGCGTTGACGGACCCCGTCAGGCCTTCTTT; CDR3 protein: CSVDGPRQAFF
clone size: medium-sized; D gene: NA; V gene: TRBV19; J gene: TRBJ1-1; CDR3 DNA: TGTGCCAGTAGTACCTTCTTCATGGAGAACACTGAAGCTTTCTTT; CDR3 protein: CASSTFFMENTEAFF
clone size: NA; D gene: NA; V gene: TRBV7-9; J gene: TRBJ1-1; CDR3 DNA: TGTGCCAGCAGCTTAGTTGGTAGTGTCGTCCACGGACGGACTGAAGCTTTCTTT; CDR3 protein: CASSLVGSVVHGRTEAFF
clone size: medium-sized; D gene: NA; V gene: TRBV7-9; J gene: TRBJ1-5; CDR3 DNA: TGTGCCAGCAGCTTACGTGGGGAAGGTCAGCCCCAGCATTTT; CDR3 protein: CASSLRGEGQPQHF
clone size: many; D gene: TRBD1; V gene: TRBV30; J gene: TRBJ2-2; CDR3 DNA: TGTGCCTGGACCGGGACAGGGAGCACCGGGGAGCTGTTTTTT; CDR3 protein: CAWTGTGSTGELFF
clone size: medium-sized; D gene: TRBD1; V gene: TRBV7-2; J gene: TRBJ1-4; CDR3 DNA: TGTGCCAGCAGCTTAGCAGGGGGCGCGTCAACTAATGAAAAACTGTTTTTT; CDR3 protein: CASSLAGGASTNEKLFF
clone size: large; D gene: TRBD1; V gene: TRBV6-1; J gene: TRBJ2-3; CDR3 DNA: TGTGCCAGCAGTGAGAATATCGGGACAGGGAGAGATACGCAGTATTTT; CDR3 protein: CASSENIGTGRDTQYF
clone size: many; D gene: TRBD1; V gene: TRBV3-1; J gene: TRBJ1-2; CDR3 DNA: TGTGCCAGCAGCCAGGCGAGACAGGGAAGGAGGTCTGGCTACACCTTC; CDR3 protein: CASSQARQGRRSGYTF
clone size: many; D gene: NA; V gene: TRBV19; J gene: TRBJ2-2; CDR3 DNA: TGTGCCAGTAGTAAGACTGGAATGAACACCGGGGAGCTGTTTTTT; CDR3 protein: CASSKTGMNTGELFF
clone size: NA; D gene: NA; V gene: TRBV29-1; J gene: TRBJ1-1; CDR3 DNA: TGCAGCGGATCTGAGGGGTTGGCTGAAGCTTTCTTT; CDR3 protein: CSGSEGLAEAFF
clone size: many; D gene: TRBD2; V gene: TRBV11-1; J gene: TRBJ2-7; CDR3 DNA: TGTGCCAGCAGCCTGGGACTAGCGGGATACTCCTACGAGCAGTACTTC; CDR3 protein: CASSLGLAGYSYEQYF
clone size: medium-sized; D gene: TRBD2; V gene: TRBV28; J gene: TRBJ2-1; CDR3 DNA: TGTGCCAGCGGAACTAGCGGGAGGACGGGATGGGAGCAGTTCTTC; CDR3 protein: CASGTSGRTGWEQFF
clone size: many; D gene: TRBD1; V gene: TRBV11-2; J gene: TRBJ1-1; CDR3 DNA: TGTGCCAGCAGCCTAGACAGGGAAAGCACTGAAGCTTTCTTT; CDR3 protein: CASSLDRESTEAFF
clone size: few; D gene: NA; V gene: TRBV29-1; J gene: TRBJ1-2; CDR3 DNA: TGCAGCGTTGTAGGGGGCTATGGCTACACCTTC; CDR3 protein: CSVVGGYGYTF
clone size: many; D gene: NA; V gene: TRBV19; J gene: TRBJ1-1; CDR3 DNA: TGTGCCAGTAGAGTAGGGCTGAACACTGAAGCTTTCTTT; CDR3 protein: CASRVGLNTEAFF
clone size: many; D gene: NA; V gene: TRBV14; J gene: TRBJ1-2; CDR3 DNA: TGTGCCAGCAGCCCCGCGGGGCAGAGGGAATTGGGCTACACCTTC; CDR3 protein: CASSPAGQRELGYTF
clone size: medium-sized; D gene: NA; V gene: TRBV7-9; J gene: TRBJ2-7; CDR3 DNA: TGTGCCAGCAGCTCGACGGACAGCCGGCCCTACGAGCAGTACTTC; CDR3 protein: CASSSTDSRPYEQYF
clone size: few; D gene: NA; V gene: TRBV7-6; J gene: TRBJ1-1; CDR3 DNA: TGTGCCAGCAGCTTAGCGTGGGGCAGCGTTAGAGGGGCTGAAGCTTTCTTT; CDR3 protein: CASSLAWGSVRGAEAFF
clone size: medium-sized; D gene: NA; V gene: TRBV28; J gene: TRBJ2-7; CDR3 DNA: TGTGCCAGCCTGGACGGGGTCTCCTACGAGCAGTACTTC; CDR3 protein: CASLDGVSYEQYF
clone size: medium-sized; D gene: NA; V gene: TRBV20-1; J gene: TRBJ1-2; CDR3 DNA: TGCAGTGCTAGTCCGGGAAGAGGAGGCTACACCTTC; CDR3 protein: CSASPGRGGYTF
clone size: medium-sized; D gene: NA; V gene: TRBV6-2/TRBV6-3; J gene: TRBJ2-1; CDR3 DNA: TGTGCCATTAGTACCAGCTCCTACAATGAGCAGTTCTTC; CDR3 protein: CAISTSSYNEQFF
clone size: many; D gene: TRBD1; V gene: TRBV7-9; J gene: TRBJ1-4; CDR3 DNA: TGTGCCAGCAGCTGGACAGGGACAACTAATGAAAAACTGTTTTTT; CDR3 protein: CASSWTGTTNEKLFF
clone size: medium-sized; D gene: TRBD2; V gene: TRBV28; J gene: TRBJ2-3; CDR3 DNA: TGTGCCAGCAGTTCTCCTTGGACTAGCGGGAGCACAGATACGCAGTATTTT; CDR3 protein: CASSSPWTSGSTDTQYF
clone size: medium-sized; D gene: NA; V gene: TRBV4-2; J gene: TRBJ1-4; CDR3 DNA: TGTGCCAGCAGCCGACGTTCAGGACAAGCAACTAATGAAAAACTGTTTTTT; CDR3 protein: CASSRRSGQATNEKLFF
clone size: NA; D gene: TRBD2; V gene: TRBV2; J gene: TRBJ2-1; CDR3 DNA: TGTGCCAGCAGAGGGACTAGCGCCTCGAACAATGAGCAGTTCTTC; CDR3 protein: CASRGTSASNNEQFF
clone size: many; D gene: NA; V gene: TRBV2; J gene: TRBJ1-4; CDR3 DNA: TGTGCCACACAAGGGAGGCAACTAACTAATGAAAAACTGTTTTTT; CDR3 protein: CATQGRQLTNEKLFF
clone size: few; D gene: NA; V gene: TRBV18; J gene: TRBJ1-1; CDR3 DNA: TGTGCCAGCTCTGGGGACCGGGACACTGAAGCTTTCTTT; CDR3 protein: CASSGDRDTEAFF
clone size: medium-sized; D gene: TRBD1; V gene: TRBV30; J gene: TRBJ1-1; CDR3 DNA: TGTGCCTGGAGTGACAGGGGTGGCACTGAAGCTTTCTTT; CDR3 protein: CAWSDRGGTEAFF
clone size: medium-sized; D gene: TRBD1; V gene: TRBV7-9; J gene: TRBJ1-1; CDR3 DNA: TGTGCCAGCAGCTACAGGGGAAAGACTGAAGCTTTCTTT; CDR3 protein: CASSYRGKTEAFF
clone size: few; D gene: TRBD1; V gene: TRBV12-3/TRBV12-4; J gene: TRBJ1-5; CDR3 DNA: TGTGCCAGCAGTACCTTCCCCGGGACAGGGGGGAATCAGCCCCAGCATTTT; CDR3 protein: CASSTFPGTGGNQPQHF
clone size: many; D gene: NA; V gene: TRBV27; J gene: TRBJ1-1; CDR3 DNA: TGTGCCTGCATACGGGCGACTGGTGAAGCTTTCTTT; CDR3 protein: CACIRATGEAFF
clone size: medium-sized; D gene: NA; V gene: TRBV7-9; J gene: TRBJ1-5; CDR3 DNA: TGTGCAACAGGTGGGGGGGGCAATCAGCCCCAGCATTTT; CDR3 protein: CATGGGGNQPQHF
clone size: few; D gene: NA; V gene: TRBV20-1; J gene: TRBJ2-7; CDR3 DNA: TGCAGTGCTAGAGATCCGTCTAGTTACGAGCAGTACTTC; CDR3 protein: CSARDPSSYEQYF
clone size: many; D gene: TRBD1; V gene: TRBV11-2; J gene: TRBJ1-1; CDR3 DNA: TGTGCCAGCAGCATGGGACAGGGAGGCACTGAAGCTTTCTTT; CDR3 protein: CASSMGQGGTEAFF
clone size: medium-sized; D gene: NA; V gene: TRBV2; J gene: TRBJ1-5; CDR3 DNA: TGTGCCAGCAGTGAAGACAATCAGCCCCAGCATTTT; CDR3 protein: CASSEDNQPQHF